A selection of T cell receptor beta chains follows, all from one sample in a study of blood T cell repertoires in COVID-19. Data came from immunoSEQ multiplex PCR; TCRdb stores just in-frame clones and leaves some out. The sample lists a few hundred thousand clones; approximately 83% were seen once. The sequencing input was PBMCs or T cells enriched from blood (not recorded which). The receptors were sampled from a man aged 30 to 39 who had recovered from COVID-19. Both conserved end residues are part of each CDR3. A D gene is named only where the DNA matches it firmly.

d_call	v_call	j_call	cdr3_aa
-	TRBV9	TRBJ2-1	CASSGGLETTEQFF
-	TRBV18	TRBJ1-2	CASSPRRERGYTF
TRBD1	TRBV27	TRBJ1-2	CASGDRLDGYTF
-	TRBV16	TRBJ1-3	CASSQFVGNTIYF
TRBD1	TRBV24-1	TRBJ1-2	CATSDSGTGGYGYTF
-	TRBV7-2	TRBJ1-1	CASSPSSGPAGTEAFF
TRBD1	TRBV18	TRBJ1-2	CASSARTGDHGYTF
-	TRBV4-1	TRBJ1-1	CASSQVPTEAFF
-	TRBV10-3	TRBJ1-2	CAISDSGQYVIDYGYTF
-	TRBV6-1	TRBJ1-2	CASSELKGVYGYTF
TRBD1	TRBV19	TRBJ1-6	CASSPGQGDSPLHF
-	TRBV1	TRBJ1-1	CTSSPRLSDTEAFF
-	TRBV30	TRBJ2-5	CAWSVLAPQGKETQYF
TRBD1	TRBV29-1	TRBJ1-2	CSVDRGQGAGYGYTF
TRBD1	TRBV15	TRBJ1-2	CATSRARTGNYGYTF
TRBD2	TRBV3-1/TRBV3-2	TRBJ2-5	CASSPGLAGWVEETQYF
-	TRBV7-3	TRBJ1-2	CASSYDSLGGYTF
-	TRBV4-1	TRBJ2-7	CASSQPSRDEQYF
-	TRBV12-3/TRBV12-4	TRBJ1-6	CASSFVYNSPLHF
TRBD1	TRBV5-1	TRBJ1-3	CASREGGIENTIYF
-	TRBV7-2	TRBJ2-5	CASSRAWGTETQYF
-	TRBV10-3	TRBJ2-2	CAISAHQAAIPGELFF
TRBD1	TRBV27	TRBJ2-2	CASSFTGVLSGELFF
-	TRBV30	TRBJ1-2	CAWSVTVYAGYTF
-	TRBV6-6	TRBJ2-2	CASSYGGTYTGELFF
TRBD2	TRBV4-3	TRBJ2-2	CASSQELAGNTGELFF
-	TRBV7-3	TRBJ1-1	CASSLTRRSEAFF
-	TRBV2	TRBJ1-5	CASKWTVASNQPQHF
-	TRBV5-6	TRBJ2-7	CASSPGLIYEQYF
TRBD1	TRBV13	TRBJ2-1	CASSSTGREQFF
-	TRBV7-9	TRBJ1-1	CASSPSAVNTEAFF
TRBD1	TRBV7-2	TRBJ2-1	CASRFDRADEQFF
-	TRBV19	TRBJ1-3	CASSKGAGNTIYF
TRBD1	TRBV2	TRBJ2-7	CASSEQGESYEQYF
TRBD1	TRBV7-8	TRBJ2-7	CASMPVGDRGYEQYF
-	TRBV2	TRBJ2-7	CASSYDTTPSVEQYF
-	TRBV19	TRBJ1-4	CASSMVGEGEKLFF
TRBD2	TRBV19	TRBJ2-2	CASTPGLAGGLNTGELFF
-	TRBV20-1	TRBJ2-1	CSASVDTSYNEQFF
TRBD1	TRBV6-5	TRBJ1-6	CASSYTRGQGPLHF
-	TRBV5-6	TRBJ1-6	CASSPELRDNSPLHF
-	TRBV7-6	TRBJ1-1	CASSAGRGGGTEAFF
-	TRBV4-3	TRBJ2-5	CASSQGQLRWYQETQYF
-	TRBV21-1	TRBJ1-5	CASSNPGRDSNQPQHF
TRBD1	TRBV11-2	TRBJ1-1	CASSPTGGSTEAFF
TRBD2	TRBV4-3	TRBJ2-7	CASSQDRASGGGEQYF
-	TRBV7-2	TRBJ1-3	CASSLEGAWAGNTIYF
-	TRBV5-4	TRBJ2-7	CASSLPVGGAGEQYF